This passage covers 12 T cell receptor beta chains from one sample sequenced in a study of shared clonotypes between healthy human individuals. Data came from immunoSEQ multiplex PCR; TCRdb stores just in-frame clones and leaves some out. The table records about 230,000 clones, approximately 65% of them present only once. The specimen sequenced was memory CD4+ T cells sorted from blood. Subset given: CD45RA-negative fraction. Receptors were obtained from a young man in good health.

CDR3 in amino acids: CAISETSSGRTDTQYF. The CDR3, as DNA: TGTGCCATCAGTGAAACGTCTAGCGGGAGGACAGATACGCAGTATTTT. The chain couples TRBV10-3 to TRBJ2-3, with 11 positions matching TRBD2. The CDR3 is 16 residues long. Germline CDR1 is ENHRY and CDR2 is SYGVKD. Trimming cost V 3 bases and J 3 bases; bases outside gene matches: 5.

The V gene is TRBV10-2, the J gene TRBJ1-5; TRBD1 might be the D (5 bases). Trimming cost V 6 bases and J 3 bases, with 15 bases left between them. CDR3 length: 15 amino acids. The germline V gene encodes CDR1 WSHSY and CDR2 SAAADI. The CDR3 DNA sequence: TGCGCCAGCAGAGACGCTACAGGACACAATCAGCCCCAGCATTTT. It yields the protein CASRDATGHNQPQHF.

CDR3 sequence reads: CASSPIGGGYNEQFF. In DNA, the CDR3 is TGTGCCAGCAGCCCGATAGGGGGAGGTTACAATGAGCAGTTCTTC. The genes are TRBV14 and TRBJ2-1; either TRBD1 or TRBD2 may fit D (6 bases each). CDR1 is SGHDN and CDR2 is FVKESK in the germline V gene. The CDR3 is 15 amino acids. Trimming took 4 bases from V and 4 from J, leaving 14 bases between them.

This clone was seen a handful of times. This chain uses TRBV2 with TRBJ2-5, with TRBD1 identical over 7 bases. Germline V lookup: CDR1 SNHLY, CDR2 FYNNEI. Trimming took 6 bases from V and 2 from J; bases not matched to a gene: 3. This CDR3 has 13 residues. The CDR3 DNA sequence: TGTGCCAGCAGCAGGGACAGACAAGAGACCCAGTACTTC. As protein: CASSRDRQETQYF.

Written as DNA, the CDR3 is TGTGCCAGCAGCTTAGCCATGCCAGGGGGTCAGCCCCAGCATTTT. As protein: CASSLAMPGGQPQHF. This chain connects TRBV7-2 to TRBJ1-5, with 7 nucleotides matching TRBD1. This CDR3 is 15 amino acids long. CDR1 and CDR2 (germline): SGHTA, FQGNSA. V lost 0 bases to trimming and J lost 6 bases; unmatched junction nucleotides: 5.

This clone has more than one count but fewer than ten. The chain recombines TRBV6-5 with TRBJ2-7; tentatively, D is TRBD1 or TRBD2 (5 bases each). Germline assignment: CDR1 MNHEY and CDR2 SVGAGI. The CDR3 runs 13 residues. Trimming took off 5 bases at V and 7 bases at J, with 15 bases between the two ends. In DNA form, the CDR3 reads TGTGCCAGCAGTAGGGACCATACGGGGGAGCAGTACTTC. Residues: CASSRDHTGEQYF.

This sequence joins TRBV7-3 and TRBJ2-7, with D possibly being TRBD1 or TRBD2 (7 bases each). The germline gives CDR1 SGHTA, CDR2 FQGTGA. Trimming cost V 5 bases and J 6 bases, with 14 bases left between them. CDR3 length: 13 amino acids. This chain's CDR3 is CASSLDREGEQYF. CDR3 in DNA: TGTGCCAGCAGCCTCGACAGGGAGGGCGAGCAGTACTTC.

Ten or more counts support this clone. V and J are TRBV29-1 and TRBJ2-1; perhaps TRBD2 as D (6 bases). V was clipped by 3 bases and J by 8 bases, with 14 bases between them. From germline, CDR1 is SQVTM and CDR2 ANQGSEA. This CDR3 region has 13 residues. In DNA, the CDR3 is TGCAGCGTTGAGGGGGGTATCGTCGATGAGCAGTTCTTC. It yields the protein CSVEGGIVDEQFF.

This chain's CDR3 is CASSLVAAYNEQFF. CDR3 DNA: TGCGCCAGCAGCTTGGTAGCGGCCTACAATGAGCAGTTCTTC. The gene calls are TRBV5-1 and TRBJ2-1; D possibly corresponds to TRBD2 (6 bases). The CDR3 extends over 14 amino acids. Deletions cut 0 bases from V and 2 bases from J, with 6 bases between. Germline lookup yields CDR1 SGHRS and CDR2 YFSETQ.

The gene calls are TRBV5-6 and TRBJ2-1, with 8 bases matching TRBD2. Germline V gene data show CDR1 as SGHDT and CDR2 as YYEEEE. The V and J ends lost 3 bases and 9 bases, in that order; junction bases with no gene match: 11. CDR3 length: 15 amino acids. The CDR3 spells CASSSGTRRSGEQFF. CDR3 coding DNA: TGTGCCAGCAGCTCCGGGACTAGGAGGTCAGGTGAGCAGTTCTTC.

CDR3: CASGASGANVLTF. The CDR3 DNA follows: TGTGCCTCAGGCGCCTCTGGGGCCAACGTCCTGACTTTC. The chain has TRBV30 and TRBJ2-6, with D unresolved. V lost 7 bases, J lost 0 bases, and 7 bases lay in between. The germline V gene encodes CDR1 GTSNPN and CDR2 SVGIG (reference sequence). The CDR3 contains 13 residues.

This chain connects TRBV5-5 to TRBJ1-2, with D perhaps matching TRBD1 (5 bases). This CDR3 comprises 18 residues. The V gene lost 1 base and the J gene lost 8 bases, with 27 bases spanning the gap. Germline V gives CDR1 SGHKS, CDR2 YYEKEE (reference sequence). CDR3 residues: CASSLFPKSERGASGYTF. As DNA, the CDR3 is TGTGCCAGCAGCTTGTTTCCTAAATCCGAAAGGGGCGCTTCGGGCTACACCTTC.